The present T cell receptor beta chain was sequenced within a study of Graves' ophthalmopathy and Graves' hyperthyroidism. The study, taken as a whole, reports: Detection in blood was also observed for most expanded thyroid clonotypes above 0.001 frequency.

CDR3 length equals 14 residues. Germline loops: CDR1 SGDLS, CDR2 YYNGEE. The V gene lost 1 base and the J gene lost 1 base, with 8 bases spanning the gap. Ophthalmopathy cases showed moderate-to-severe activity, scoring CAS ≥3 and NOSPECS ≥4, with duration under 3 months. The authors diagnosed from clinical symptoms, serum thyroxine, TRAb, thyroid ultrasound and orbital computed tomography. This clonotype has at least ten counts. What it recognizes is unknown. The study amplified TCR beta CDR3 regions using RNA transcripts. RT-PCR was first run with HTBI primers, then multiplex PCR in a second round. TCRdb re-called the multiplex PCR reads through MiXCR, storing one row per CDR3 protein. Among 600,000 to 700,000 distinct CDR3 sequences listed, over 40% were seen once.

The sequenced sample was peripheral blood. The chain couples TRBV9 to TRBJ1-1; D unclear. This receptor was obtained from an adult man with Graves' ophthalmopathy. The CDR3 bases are TGTGCCAGCAGCGTAAGCAACGAGAACACTGAAGCTTTCTTT. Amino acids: CASSVSNENTEAFF.